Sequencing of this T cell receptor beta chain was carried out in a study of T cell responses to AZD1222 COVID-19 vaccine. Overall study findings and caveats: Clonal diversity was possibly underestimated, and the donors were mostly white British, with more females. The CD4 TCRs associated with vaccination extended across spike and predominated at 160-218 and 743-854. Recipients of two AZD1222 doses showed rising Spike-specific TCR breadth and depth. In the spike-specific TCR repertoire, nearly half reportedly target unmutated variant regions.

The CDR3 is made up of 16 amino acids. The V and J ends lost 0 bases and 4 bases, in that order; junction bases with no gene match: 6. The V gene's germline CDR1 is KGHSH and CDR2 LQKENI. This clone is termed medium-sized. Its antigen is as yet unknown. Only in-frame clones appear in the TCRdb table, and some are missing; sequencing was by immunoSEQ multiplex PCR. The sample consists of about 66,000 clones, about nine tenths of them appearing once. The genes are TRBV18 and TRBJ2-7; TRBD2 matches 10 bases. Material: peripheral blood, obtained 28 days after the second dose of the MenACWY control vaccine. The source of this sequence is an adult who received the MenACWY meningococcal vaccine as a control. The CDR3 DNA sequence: TGTGCCAGCTCACCACCCCGGGGGACTAGCGTGTACGAGCAGTACTTC. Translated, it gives CASSPPRGTSVYEQYF.